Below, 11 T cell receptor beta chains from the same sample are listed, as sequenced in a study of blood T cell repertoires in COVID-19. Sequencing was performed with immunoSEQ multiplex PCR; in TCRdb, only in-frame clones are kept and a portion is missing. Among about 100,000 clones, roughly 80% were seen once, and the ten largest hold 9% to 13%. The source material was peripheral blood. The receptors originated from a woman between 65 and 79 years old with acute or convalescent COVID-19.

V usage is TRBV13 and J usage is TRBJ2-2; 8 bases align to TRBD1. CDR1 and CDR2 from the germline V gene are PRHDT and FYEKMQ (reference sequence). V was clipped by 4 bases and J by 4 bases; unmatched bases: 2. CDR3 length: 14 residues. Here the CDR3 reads CASSSQGGTGELFF. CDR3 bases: TGTGCCAGCAGCTCACAGGGGGGCACCGGGGAGCTGTTTTTT.

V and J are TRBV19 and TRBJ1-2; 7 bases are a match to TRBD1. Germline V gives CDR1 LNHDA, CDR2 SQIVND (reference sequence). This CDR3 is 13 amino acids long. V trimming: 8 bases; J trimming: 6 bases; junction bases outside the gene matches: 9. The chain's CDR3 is CASGGQLGNGYTF. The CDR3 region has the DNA TGTGCCAGTGGGGGACAGCTCGGTAATGGCTACACCTTC.

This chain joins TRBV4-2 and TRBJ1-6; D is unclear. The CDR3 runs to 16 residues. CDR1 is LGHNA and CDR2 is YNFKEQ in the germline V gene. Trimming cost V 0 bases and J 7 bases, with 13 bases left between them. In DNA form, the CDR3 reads TGTGCCAGCAGCCAAGATCTGAAGTCAGTAAATTCACCCCTCCACTTT. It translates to CASSQDLKSVNSPLHF.

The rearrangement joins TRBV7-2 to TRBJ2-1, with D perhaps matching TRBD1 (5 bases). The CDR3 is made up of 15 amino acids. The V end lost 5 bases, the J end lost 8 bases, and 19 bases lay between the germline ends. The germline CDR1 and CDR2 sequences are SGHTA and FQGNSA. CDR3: CASSPSAAGMYEQFF. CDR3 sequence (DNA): TGTGCCAGCAGCCCCTCGGCGGCAGGGATGTATGAGCAGTTCTTC.

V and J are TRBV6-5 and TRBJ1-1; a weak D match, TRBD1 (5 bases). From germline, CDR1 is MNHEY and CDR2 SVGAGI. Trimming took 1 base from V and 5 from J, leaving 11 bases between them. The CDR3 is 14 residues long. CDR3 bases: TGTGCCAGCAGTTACTGGGGGGTAGGGACTGAAGCTTTCTTT. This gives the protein CASSYWGVGTEAFF.

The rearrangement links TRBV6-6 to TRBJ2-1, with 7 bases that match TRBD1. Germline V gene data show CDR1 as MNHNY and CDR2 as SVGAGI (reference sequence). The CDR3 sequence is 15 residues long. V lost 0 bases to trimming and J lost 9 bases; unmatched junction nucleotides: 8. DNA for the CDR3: TGTGCCAGCAGTTACTCGGCACAGGGGCTTTTTGAGCAGTTCTTC. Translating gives CASSYSAQGLFEQFF.

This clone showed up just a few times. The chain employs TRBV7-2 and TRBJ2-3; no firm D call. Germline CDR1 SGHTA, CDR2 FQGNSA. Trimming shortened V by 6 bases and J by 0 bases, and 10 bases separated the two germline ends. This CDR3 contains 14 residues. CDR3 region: CASSPTTSTDTQYF. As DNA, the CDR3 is TGTGCCAGCAGTCCTACTACTAGCACAGATACGCAGTATTTT.

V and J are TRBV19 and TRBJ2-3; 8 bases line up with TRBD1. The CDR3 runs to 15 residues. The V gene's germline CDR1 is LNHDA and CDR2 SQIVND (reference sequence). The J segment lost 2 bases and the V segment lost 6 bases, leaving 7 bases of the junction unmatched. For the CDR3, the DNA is TGTGCCAGTAGCCCCAGGGGGCTCAACACAGATACGCAGTATTTT. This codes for CASSPRGLNTDTQYF.

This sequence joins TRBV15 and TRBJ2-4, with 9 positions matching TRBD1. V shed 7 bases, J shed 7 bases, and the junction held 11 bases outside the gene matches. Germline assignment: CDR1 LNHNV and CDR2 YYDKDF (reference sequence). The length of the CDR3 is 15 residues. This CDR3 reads CATTPTTGGRNIQYF. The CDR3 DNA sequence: TGTGCCACCACTCCCACTACAGGGGGCAGGAACATTCAGTACTTC.

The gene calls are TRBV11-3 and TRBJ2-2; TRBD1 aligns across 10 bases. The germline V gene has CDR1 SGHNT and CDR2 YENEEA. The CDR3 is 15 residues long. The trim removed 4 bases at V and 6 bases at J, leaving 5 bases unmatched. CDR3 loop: CASSSGTGVAGELFF. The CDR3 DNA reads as TGTGCCAGCAGCTCCGGGACAGGGGTCGCCGGGGAGCTGTTTTTT. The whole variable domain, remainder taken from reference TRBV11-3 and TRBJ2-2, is EAGVVQSPRYKIIEKKQPVAFWCNPISGHNTLYWYLQNLGQGPELLIRYENEEAVDDSQLPKDRFSAERLKGVDSTLKIQPAELGDSAVYLCASSSGTGVAGELFFGEGSRLTVL.

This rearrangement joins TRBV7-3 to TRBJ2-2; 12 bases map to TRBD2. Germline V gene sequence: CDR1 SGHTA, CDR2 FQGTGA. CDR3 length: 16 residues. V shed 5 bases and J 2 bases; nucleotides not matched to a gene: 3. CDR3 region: CASSELAGGNTGELFF. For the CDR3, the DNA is TGTGCCAGCAGCGAACTAGCGGGGGGTAACACCGGGGAGCTGTTTTTT. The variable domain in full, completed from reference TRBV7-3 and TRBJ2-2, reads GAGVSQTPSNKVTEKGKYVELRCDPISGHTALYWYRQSLGQGPEFLIYFQGTGAADDSGLPNDRFFAVRPEGSVSTLKIQRTERGDSAVYLCASSELAGGNTGELFFGEGSRLTVL.